The 15 T cell receptor beta chains given below trace back to one sample, sequenced in a study of blood T cell repertoires in COVID-19. Sequencing used immunoSEQ multiplex PCR; TCRdb keeps in-frame clones, though not all of them. This table has some 150,000 clones, roughly 84% appearing once. Specimen: peripheral blood. Every receptor here comes from a woman in her 50s with acute or convalescent COVID-19.

This clone was counted a single time. This chain links TRBV19 with TRBJ1-2; 9 bases are a match to TRBD1. The germline gives CDR1 LNHDA, CDR2 SQIVND (reference sequence). V was pared by 3 bases and J by 8 bases, with 10 bases of the junction left unmatched. The CDR3 loop spans 15 amino acids. CDR3 protein: CASSMLLGQGGGYTF. Written as DNA, the CDR3 is TGTGCCAGTAGTATGCTACTGGGACAGGGTGGCGGCTACACCTTC.

The V and J genes are TRBV14 and TRBJ1-6; D call uncertain. The CDR3 sequence is 12 residues long. Germline values: CDR1 SGHDN, CDR2 FVKESK. V lost 1 base and J lost 13, with 8 bases in between. CDR3 region: CASSQVGGPLHF. The CDR3 coding sequence is TGTGCCAGCAGCCAAGTTGGAGGCCCCCTCCACTTT.

This chain connects TRBV5-8 to TRBJ1-2, with D possibly matching TRBD1 (6 bases). The V end was cut by 5 bases, the J end by 4 bases, with 12 bases between. The CDR3 covers 13 residues. Germline V lookup: CDR1 SGHTS, CDR2 YDEGEE. CDR3 sequence: CASSHRDSYGYTF. The CDR3 DNA is TGTGCCAGCAGTCACAGGGATAGCTATGGCTACACCTTC.

V gene TRBV28 combines with J gene TRBJ1-2; possible D gene TRBD1, 6 bases. CDR1 and CDR2 from the germline V gene are MDHEN and SYDVKM. V was trimmed by 8 bases and J by 5 bases, leaving 9 bases between them. The CDR3 length is 11 residues. The CDR3 spells CASGQGYGYTF. CDR3 DNA: TGTGCCAGCGGGCAGGGGTATGGCTACACCTTC.

This rearrangement joins TRBV10-2 to TRBJ1-5, with 7 bases that match TRBD1. Germline-derived CDR1 and CDR2 are WSHSY and SAAADI. V lost 11 bases, J lost 6 bases, and 10 bases stayed unmatched. There are 13 residues in the CDR3. The chain's CDR3 is CAAKQGLGQPQHF. The CDR3 region has the DNA TGCGCCGCGAAACAGGGGTTGGGTCAGCCCCAGCATTTT.

This chain connects TRBV28 to TRBJ1-5, with D uncertain. Between the trimmed V and J ends, which lost 7 bases and 0 bases, there was a span of 7 bases. This CDR3 comprises 13 residues. Germline CDR1 and CDR2: MDHEN and SYDVKM. The CDR3 sequence is CASTDYSNQPQHF. In DNA form, the CDR3 reads TGTGCCAGCACAGACTATAGCAATCAGCCCCAGCATTTT.

A few counts support this clone. V usage is TRBV2 and J usage is TRBJ2-1; D may be TRBD1 (8 bases). The CDR3 consists of 14 residues. V lost 5 bases, J lost 10 bases, and 18 bases lay in between. Per the germline V gene, CDR1 is SNHLY and CDR2 is FYNNEI. The CDR3 region has the DNA TGTGCCAGCAGTTTACCCGGACAGGGACTAGAGCAGTTCTTC. This sequence encodes CASSLPGQGLEQFF.

V is TRBV5-6 and J is TRBJ1-2; weak D call: TRBD1 (5 bases). The CDR3 loop spans 14 amino acids. V gave up 6 bases and J gave up 2 bases, with 14 bases separating them. Germline values: CDR1 SGHDT, CDR2 YYEEEE. The CDR3 loop is CASTLGVSNYGYTF. CDR3 sequence (DNA): TGTGCCAGCACCTTAGGGGTGTCCAACTATGGCTACACCTTC. Together with reference TRBV5-6 and TRBJ1-2, the CDR3 gives the full variable domain: DAGVTQSPTHLIKTRGQQVTLRCSPKSGHDTVSWYQQALGQGPQFIFQYYEEEERQRGNFPDRFSGHQFPNYSSELNVNALLLGDSALYLCASTLGVSNYGYTFGSGTRLTVV.

The J gene is TRBJ2-7, the V gene TRBV4-1; TRBD1 is a possible D gene (6 bases). This CDR3 region has 14 residues. The germline V gene encodes CDR1 MGHRA and CDR2 YSYEKL. The V gene lost 3 bases and the J gene lost 5 bases, with 14 bases spanning the gap. The CDR3 loop reads CASSQVTGSNEQYF. CDR3 in DNA: TGCGCCAGCAGCCAGGTGACAGGATCTAACGAGCAGTACTTC.

The chain links TRBV7-9 to TRBJ2-1, with 8 bases aligning to TRBD2. The germline gives CDR1 SEHNR, CDR2 FQNEAQ (reference sequence). V lost 5 bases and J lost 1; bases outside the gene matches: 7. The CDR3 runs 16 residues. CDR3 in amino acids: CASSNPSGQSYNEQFF. The CDR3 nucleotides are TGTGCCAGCAGCAACCCTAGCGGGCAATCCTACAATGAGCAGTTCTTC.

This sequence joins TRBV10-3 and TRBJ1-2, with D hard to call. V was shortened by 3 bases and J by 2 bases, with 13 bases between the two germline ends. The CDR3 runs 15 residues. Germline loops: CDR1 ENHRY, CDR2 SYGVKD. CDR3 protein: CAISDPGDGNYGYTF. In DNA form, the CDR3 reads TGTGCCATCAGTGACCCCGGGGATGGAAACTATGGCTACACCTTC.

The chain combines TRBV10-3 with TRBJ1-4; D is perhaps TRBD1 (5 bases). The CDR3 loop spans 15 amino acids. Germline V lookup: CDR1 ENHRY, CDR2 SYGVKD. Trimming removed 0 bases from V and 6 bases from J, with 11 bases in between. CDR3 in DNA: TGTGCCATCAGTGAGTCCGGGGGGGGTGATGAAAAACTGTTTTTT. Translating gives CAISESGGGDEKLFF.

The chain is built from TRBV12-3 or TRBV12-4 and TRBJ2-3, with D hard to call. The length of the CDR3 is 13 residues. The ends were cut back, 3 bases at V and 7 bases at J, with 11 bases in the middle. The CDR3 coding sequence is TGTGCCAGCAGTTTCCCCCCCCCGTATACGCAGTATTTT. Amino acids: CASSFPPPYTQYF.

The rearrangement uses TRBV11-2 and TRBJ2-2; 9 nucleotides match TRBD2. The CDR3 loop spans 16 amino acids. Trimming at V came to 5 bases and at J to 6 bases, leaving 10 bases not matched to a gene. Per germline, CDR1 SGHAT and CDR2 FQNNGV. In DNA, the CDR3 is TGTGCCAGCAGCAGCATTAGCGGGAGAGGGGCCGGGGAGCTGTTTTTT. It encodes CASSSISGRGAGELFF.

V and J are TRBV29-1 and TRBJ2-5, with TRBD2 matching 14 bases. The CDR3 spans 15 residues. With V trimmed by 6 bases and J by 5 bases, 8 bases remained unmatched. The V gene's germline CDR1 is SQVTM and CDR2 ANQGSEA. As DNA, the CDR3 is TGCAGCGTCACAGGGGGACTAGCGGGAGCGGAGACCCAGTACTTC. Encoded protein: CSVTGGLAGAETQYF.